The 4 T cell receptor beta chains below all came from one sample that was sequenced in a study of blood T cell repertoires in COVID-19. Sequenced by immunoSEQ multiplex PCR; TCRdb stores in-frame clones only, minus some. The repertoire holds 350,000 to 450,000 clones, with roughly 85% as singletons. Material: peripheral blood. The receptors were sampled from a woman aged 18-35 years with acute or convalescent COVID-19.

CDR3 in amino acids: CASSSDRGRGDTEAFF. For the CDR3, the DNA is TGTGCCAGCAGTTCGGACAGGGGGCGCGGGGACACTGAAGCTTTCTTT. The chain carries TRBV5-8 and TRBJ1-1; 11 nucleotides line up with TRBD1. This CDR3 spans 16 amino acids. Trimming cost V 5 bases and J 3 bases; bases outside gene matches: 9. Germline CDR1 is SGHTS and CDR2 is YDEGEE.

This sequence joins TRBV7-6 and TRBJ2-5; D possibly corresponds to TRBD2 (6 bases). Trimming left V 4 bases short and J 1 base short, with 10 bases between. CDR1 and CDR2 from the germline V gene are SGHVS and FNYEAQ. CDR3 length: 14 residues. CDR3 residues: CASSSGTVQETQYF. The DNA of the CDR3 is TGTGCCAGCAGCTCGGGGACTGTCCAAGAGACCCAGTACTTC.

The chain recombines TRBV18 with TRBJ1-6; D gene uncertain. Trimming left V 2 bases short and J 8 bases short, with 13 bases between. The CDR3 extends over 15 amino acids. CDR1 KGHSH and CDR2 LQKENI come from the germline V gene. CDR3 sequence reads: CASSPSNQEYSPLHF. DNA of the CDR3: TGTGCCAGCTCACCATCGAACCAGGAATATTCACCCCTCCACTTT.

V usage is TRBV15 and J usage is TRBJ1-2; D is unresolved. The V gene's germline CDR1 is LNHNV and CDR2 YYDKDF (reference sequence). V was shortened by 0 bases and J by 8 bases, with 16 bases between the two germline ends. This CDR3 comprises 15 residues. CDR3 loop: CATSRDGDPIEGYTF. CDR3 nucleotides: TGTGCCACCAGCAGAGACGGGGATCCTATAGAGGGCTACACCTTC.